This entry lists 27 T cell receptor beta chains sequenced from one sample in a study of cytomegalovirus exposure and HLA in healthy donors. Primers for the PCR totalled 60 Vbeta and 13 Jbeta. Sequenced by immunoSEQ multiplex PCR; TCRdb stores in-frame clones only, minus some. Counted here are fewer than 150,000 clones, around 77% occurring once; the ten biggest clones make up about 5%. Sequencing input: PBMCs. These receptors were obtained from a woman in her 30s in good health and CMV-seropositive.

The J gene is TRBJ2-2, the V gene TRBV11-3; D remains ambiguous. CDR3 size: 15 residues. The V gene's germline CDR1 is SGHNT and CDR2 YENEEA. Trimming pared 0 bases from V and 3 bases from J, leaving 8 bases between. CDR3 coding DNA: TGTGCCAGCAGCTTAGACCCACAATACACCGGGGAGCTGTTTTTT. Its protein is CASSLDPQYTGELFF.

The chain joins TRBV5-1 to TRBJ2-1; TRBD1 matches at 9 bases. Unmatched junction bases numbered 5, after V lost 0 bases and J lost 7 bases. The germline gives CDR1 SGHRS, CDR2 YFSETQ. This CDR3 region has 15 residues. The CDR3 sequence is CASSLVTGGNNEQFF. CDR3 coding DNA: TGCGCCAGCAGCTTGGTGACAGGGGGGAATAATGAGCAGTTCTTC.

The V and J genes are TRBV6-5 and TRBJ1-1, with TRBD1 matching 9 bases. The CDR3 is 14 amino acids. In germline, CDR1 is MNHEY, CDR2 SVGAGI. J lost 5 bases, V lost 6 bases, and 7 bases had no gene match. CDR3 in DNA: TGTGCCAGCAGGAGGGGACAGGGAGGAACTGAAGCTTTCTTT. It translates to CASRRGQGGTEAFF.

V and J are TRBV20-1 and TRBJ1-2; no firm D call. Germline V lookup: CDR1 DFQATT, CDR2 SNEGSKA (reference sequence). The CDR3 contains 9 residues. V lost 6 bases and J 4 bases, leaving 3 bases between the germline ends. CDR3 DNA sequence: TGCAGTGCCGGCTATGGCTACACCTTC. This codes for CSAGYGYTF.

The rearrangement joins TRBV30 to TRBJ2-7; D gene uncertain. The length of the CDR3 is 12 residues. Germline loops: CDR1 GTSNPN, CDR2 SVGIG (reference sequence). Deletions cut 0 bases from V and 8 bases from J, with 11 bases between. CDR3: CAWSVTKSQQYF. CDR3 coding DNA: TGTGCCTGGAGTGTCACGAAGAGCCAGCAGTACTTC.

The rearrangement links TRBV2 to TRBJ2-1; 13 bases match TRBD2. CDR1 is SNHLY and CDR2 is FYNNEI in the germline V gene. The V and J ends lost 6 bases and 6 bases, in that order; junction bases with no gene match: 2. The CDR3 is 14 residues long. The CDR3 DNA follows: TGTGCCAGCAGACTAGCGGGAGGGCTCAATGAGCAGTTCTTC. Translation gives CASRLAGGLNEQFF.

This clone was counted a few times. The chain recombines TRBV6-4 with TRBJ2-3, with D uncertain. The germline CDR1 and CDR2 sequences are MRHNA and SNTAGT. The CDR3 runs to 14 residues. V lost 6 bases to trimming and J lost 2 bases, with 12 bases between them. This CDR3 reads CASSRYSLTDTQYF. In nucleotides, the CDR3 is TGTGCCAGCAGCCGGTATAGTCTCACAGATACGCAGTATTTT.

The chain couples TRBV28 to TRBJ1-6; 8 bases match TRBD1. CDR3 length equals 16 residues. Germline lookup yields CDR1 MDHEN and CDR2 SYDVKM. The V gene end was trimmed by 7 bases and the J gene end by 6 bases; junction bases not matched to a gene: 11. CDR3 in DNA: TGTGCCAGCATCGAACAGGGGGGATCGCTTAATTCACCCCTCCACTTT. It codes for CASIEQGGSLNSPLHF.

This rearrangement joins TRBV14 to TRBJ1-4; no firm D call. Trimming took 4 bases from V and 0 from J, leaving 12 bases between them. Germline lookup yields CDR1 SGHDN and CDR2 FVKESK. CDR3 length: 16 amino acids. Here the CDR3 DNA reads TGTGCCAGCAGCCTGGGAGGCCGTGCAACTAATGAAAAACTGTTTTTT. Amino acid sequence: CASSLGGRATNEKLFF.

This clone has more than one count but fewer than ten. This rearrangement joins TRBV19 to TRBJ2-5; weak D call: TRBD2 (6 bases). V gave up 5 bases and J gave up 1 base, with 11 bases separating them. CDR3 length equals 14 residues. Germline CDR1 and CDR2: LNHDA and SQIVND (reference sequence). The CDR3: CASSRDSGQETQYF. As DNA, the CDR3 is TGTGCCAGTAGTCGGGATAGCGGCCAAGAGACCCAGTACTTC.

The gene calls are TRBV5-1 and TRBJ2-7, with 15 bases fitting TRBD2. Germline V lookup: CDR1 SGHRS, CDR2 YFSETQ. With V trimmed by 4 bases and J by 2 bases, 10 bases remained unmatched. There are 18 residues in the CDR3. The CDR3 protein is CASSQRTSGRALPYEQYF. The CDR3 DNA is TGCGCCAGCAGCCAAAGGACTAGCGGGAGGGCCCTACCCTACGAGCAGTACTTC.

The V gene is TRBV4-1, the J gene TRBJ1-5, with D unclear. The V end lost 1 base, the J end lost 4 bases, and 5 bases lay between the germline ends. CDR3 length: 13 residues. The germline CDR1 and CDR2 sequences are MGHRA and YSYEKL. Here the CDR3 reads CASSQVGNQPQHF. In nucleotides, the CDR3 is TGCGCCAGCAGCCAAGTCGGGAATCAGCCCCAGCATTTT.

The V and J genes are TRBV10-3 and TRBJ2-3; 11 positions match TRBD2. V trimming: 2 bases; J trimming: 4 bases; junction bases outside the gene matches: 2. Germline loops: CDR1 ENHRY, CDR2 SYGVKD. The CDR3 covers 15 residues. The CDR3 bases are TGTGCCATCAGTGAGGTAGCGGGGGGGGCAGATACGCAGTATTTT. Its protein is CAISEVAGGADTQYF.

This rearrangement joins TRBV7-9 to TRBJ1-2; D unclear. Per the germline V gene, CDR1 is SEHNR and CDR2 is FQNEAQ (reference sequence). The CDR3 runs 13 residues. Trimming took 3 bases from V and 8 from J, leaving 13 bases between them. The CDR3 nucleotides are TGTGCCAGCAGCTTCGGGTGGCCCGCGGGCTACACCTTC. Encoded protein: CASSFGWPAGYTF.

This clone came up a few times. V and J are TRBV19 and TRBJ1-1; D uncertain. V dropped 5 bases and J dropped 4 bases, with 5 bases sitting between them. Germline V gene lookup returns CDR1 LNHDA and CDR2 SQIVND (reference sequence). The CDR3 consists of 11 residues. CDR3 in DNA: TGTGCCAGTAGTCTCCTCACTGAAGCTTTCTTT. It translates to CASSLLTEAFF.

The count of this clone is one. The chain uses TRBV15 and TRBJ1-4; 10 nucleotides agree with TRBD1. The CDR3 sequence is 15 residues long. Germline V gene sequence: CDR1 LNHNV, CDR2 YYDKDF (reference sequence). V dropped 5 bases and J dropped 7; count of bases not matched to a gene: 7. Written as DNA, the CDR3 is TGTGCCACCAGCGAAGAGGGACAGGGGATTGAAAAACTGTTTTTT. Its translation is CATSEEGQGIEKLFF.

The chain uses TRBV28 and TRBJ2-1, with no clear D. CDR3 length: 14 residues. The germline CDR1 and CDR2 sequences are MDHEN and SYDVKM. V was cut by 2 bases and J by 0 bases, with 5 bases left in between. The CDR3 region is CASSLIGSYNEQFF. The DNA of the CDR3 is TGTGCCAGCAGTTTAATCGGCTCCTACAATGAGCAGTTCTTC. Supplemented by reference TRBV28 and TRBJ2-1, the full variable domain reads DVKVTQSSRYLVKRTGEKVFLECVQDMDHENMFWYRQDPGLGLRLIYFSYDVKMKEKGDIPEGYSVSREKKERFSLILESASTNQTSMYLCASSLIGSYNEQFFGPGTRLTVL.

The gene calls are TRBV4-1 and TRBJ2-7; TRBD1 might be the D (5 bases). The V gene lost 4 bases and the J gene lost 0 bases, with 10 bases spanning the gap. The CDR3 is 14 amino acids. Germline V CDR1 and CDR2: MGHRA, YSYEKL. The CDR3 sequence: CASSRTSISYEQYF. CDR3 sequence (DNA): TGCGCCAGCAGCCGGACATCAATCTCCTACGAGCAGTACTTC.

This clone was seen only a few times. The genes are TRBV19 and TRBJ2-4, with D possibly being TRBD2 (6 bases). Trimming left V 2 bases short and J 0 bases short, with 8 bases between. The CDR3 spans 15 residues. Per the germline V gene, CDR1 is LNHDA and CDR2 is SQIVND (reference sequence). The CDR3 nucleotides read TGTGCCAGTAGTATAATGGGGGGAGCCAAAAACATTCAGTACTTC. This translates into CASSIMGGAKNIQYF.

The rearrangement joins TRBV6-4 to TRBJ1-1; a weak D match, TRBD1 (5 bases). The CDR3 extends over 15 amino acids. The V end was cut by 5 bases, the J end by 3 bases, with 16 bases between. Germline V gene lookup returns CDR1 MRHNA and CDR2 SNTAGT. CDR3 region: CASSSRPGSYTEAFF. CDR3 DNA: TGTGCCAGCAGTAGTAGACCAGGGTCGTACACTGAAGCTTTCTTT.

The chain employs TRBV19 and TRBJ1-3; TRBD1 might be the D (5 bases). Germline V CDR1 and CDR2: LNHDA, SQIVND (reference sequence). The CDR3 is made up of 15 amino acids. Deletions cut 6 bases from V and 4 bases from J, with 16 bases between. The chain's CDR3 is CASSTHGGKGNTIYF. The CDR3 nucleotides read TGTGCCAGTAGCACACACGGGGGGAAAGGAAACACCATATATTTT.

The CDR3 is CASSPDRNTGELFF. The DNA for the CDR3 is TGTGCCAGCTCACCGGACAGGAACACCGGGGAGCTGTTTTTT. The V call is TRBV18, the J call TRBJ2-2, with D perhaps TRBD1 (6 bases). This CDR3 region has 14 residues. Per the germline V gene, CDR1 is KGHSH and CDR2 is LQKENI. V shed 3 bases and J shed 1 base, with 6 bases lying between them. Variable domain in full (rest from reference TRBV18 and TRBJ2-2): NAGVMQNPRHLVRRRGQEARLRCSPMKGHSHVYWYRQLPEEGLKFMVYLQKENIIDESGMPKERFSAEFPKEGPSILRIQQVVRGDSAAYFCASSPDRNTGELFFGEGSRLTVL.

The gene calls are TRBV10-3 and TRBJ1-4; TRBD1 might be the D (6 bases). Per the germline V gene, CDR1 is ENHRY and CDR2 is SYGVKD. This CDR3 has 15 residues. Trimming pared 0 bases from V and 4 bases from J, leaving 9 bases between. As DNA, the CDR3 is TGTGCCATCAGTGAGTCGGGGGGGCATAATGAAAAACTGTTTTTT. This gives the protein CAISESGGHNEKLFF.

This sequence joins TRBV14 and TRBJ1-6, with a tentative D call TRBD1 (6 bases). Germline V lookup: CDR1 SGHDN, CDR2 FVKESK. CDR3 length: 14 residues. Trimming shortened V by 4 bases and J by 4 bases, and 8 bases separated the two germline ends. CDR3 nucleotides: TGTGCCAGCAGCCGGGGGCAGTATAATTCACCCCTCCACTTT. Amino acids: CASSRGQYNSPLHF.

V gene TRBV4-2 combines with J gene TRBJ2-7, with 7 bases aligning to TRBD1. The germline gives CDR1 LGHNA, CDR2 YNFKEQ. The ends lost 0 bases at V and 5 bases at J; junction bases unmatched: 10. The CDR3 loop spans 16 amino acids. CDR3 DNA: TGTGCCAGCAGCCAAGAAACAGGGGTACCCGCTAACGAGCAGTACTTC. Amino acids: CASSQETGVPANEQYF.

The chain recombines TRBV9 with TRBJ2-3, with TRBD2 matching 12 bases. CDR1 and CDR2 (germline): SGDLS, YYNGEE. This CDR3 comprises 16 residues. The junction had 4 bases not matched to a gene; V was cut back by 0 bases and J by 5 bases. This CDR3 is CASSVAPSGRGDTQYF. In nucleotides, the CDR3 is TGTGCCAGCAGCGTAGCGCCTAGCGGGAGGGGAGATACGCAGTATTTT.

The chain uses TRBV18 and TRBJ1-1, with no clear D. The CDR3 extends over 17 amino acids. Trimming left V 5 bases short and J 1 base short, with 20 bases between. Germline-derived CDR1 and CDR2 are KGHSH and LQKENI. CDR3 coding DNA: TGTGCCAGCTCAGAAACAGCCCAATTTCTCGGGAACACTGAAGCTTTCTTT. Protein: CASSETAQFLGNTEAFF.